This T cell receptor (beta chain) was documented in a study of radiation and T cells in renal cell carcinoma. This CDR3 spans 15 amino acids. Germline V gene lookup returns CDR1 MNHEY and CDR2 SMNVEV (reference sequence). Germline trimming cut 2 bases from V and 5 bases from J; bases unmatched to any gene: 7. The time point is: blood 2 weeks post-SBRT. Treatment denoted: 15 Gy SBRT to primary tumor, nephrectomy 4 weeks later. Assay: immunoSEQ multiplex PCR; the TCRdb copy retains only in-frame clones and omits some. In the table there are about 130,000 clones, more than 75% of which are singletons. The chain joins TRBV27 to TRBJ2-5; 8 bases line up with TRBD1. The material sequenced was blood, taken from a patient whose treatment included radiotherapy and nephrectomy. This TCR came from a woman between 70 and 85 years old with renal cell carcinoma. The CDR3 loop is CASSLRAGGYETQYF. The CDR3 DNA reads as TGTGCCAGCAGTTTAAGGGCAGGGGGCTATGAGACCCAGTACTTC.